Presented here are 7 T cell receptor beta chains from one specimen sequenced in a study of blood T cells in healthy people across ages. Primed by a sample-barcoded 5' primer and a J-beta primer mix, a second PCR proceeded for roughly 7 to 11 cycles. Using its own MiXCR run on the 5' RACE reads, TCRdb lists one record per CDR3 protein. The sample yields about 970,000 distinct CDR3 sequences, roughly 47% seen once. The sample was blood. The receptors originated from a woman aged 55-70 years in good health.

V is TRBV7-2 and J is TRBJ1-4; maybe TRBD1 (6 bases). The CDR3 runs to 15 residues. Trimming took off 1 base at V and 8 bases at J, with 14 bases between the two ends. Germline CDR1 is SGHTA and CDR2 is FQGNSA. The DNA for the CDR3 is TGTGCCAGCAGCTTAGGGCCAGGGGCTGAGGAAAAACTGTTTTTT. This encodes CASSLGPGAEEKLFF.

This chain connects TRBV20-1 to TRBJ1-1, with D possibly matching TRBD1 (5 bases). V lost 0 bases and J 8 bases, leaving 10 bases between the germline ends. This CDR3 is built from 12 residues. The germline V gene has CDR1 DFQATT and CDR2 SNEGSKA (reference sequence). The CDR3 nucleotides read TGCAGTGCTAGAGAGGGGGACGGCGAAGCTTTCTTT. This sequence encodes CSAREGDGEAFF.

The gene calls are TRBV9 and TRBJ2-5; D unresolved. V dropped 2 bases and J dropped 5 bases, with 16 bases sitting between them. The CDR3 covers 15 residues. The V gene's germline CDR1 is SGDLS and CDR2 YYNGEE. In DNA form, the CDR3 reads TGTGCCAGCAGCGTTAGCACCACCCATACGGAGACCCAGTACTTC. It yields the protein CASSVSTTHTETQYF. The complete variable domain, with remaining parts taken from reference TRBV9 and TRBJ2-5, reads DSGVTQTPKHLITATGQRVTLRCSPRSGDLSVYWYQQSLDQGLQFLIQYYNGEERAKGNILERFSAQQFPDLHSELNLSSLELGDSALYFCASSVSTTHTETQYFGPGTRLLVL.

The chain joins TRBV5-1 to TRBJ2-5, with TRBD1 matching 9 bases. The junction had 8 bases not matched to a gene; V was cut back by 3 bases and J by 5 bases. Germline assignment: CDR1 SGHRS and CDR2 YFSETQ. This CDR3 is built from 15 residues. In nucleotides, the CDR3 is TGCGCCAGCAGCTCCGGGACAGGGAAAGGGGAGACCCAGTACTTC. The encoded protein is CASSSGTGKGETQYF.

The J gene is TRBJ1-1, the V gene TRBV6-5; D is unclear. The V gene lost 5 bases and the J gene lost 1 base, with 8 bases spanning the gap. Germline V gene lookup returns CDR1 MNHEY and CDR2 SVGAGI. This CDR3 is built from 13 residues. CDR3 loop: CASSVGPNTEAFF. The CDR3 region has the DNA TGTGCCAGCAGTGTGGGCCCGAACACTGAAGCTTTCTTT.

The chain combines TRBV15 with TRBJ2-6; D remains unclear. This CDR3 spans 16 amino acids. V was clipped by 1 base and J by 0 bases, with 7 bases between them. Germline CDR1 LNHNV, CDR2 YYDKDF (reference sequence). CDR3 sequence: CATSRVMTSGANVLTF. CDR3 nucleotides: TGTGCCACCAGCAGAGTTATGACCTCTGGGGCCAACGTCCTGACTTTC.

This clonotype was counted a few times. This chain joins TRBV28 and TRBJ2-5, with D uncertain. Gene TRBJ2-7 matches the end of the DNA better, so the J call may be wrong. Looked up from germline, CDR1 is MDHEN and CDR2 is SYDVKM. This CDR3 spans 11 amino acids. The CDR3 coding sequence is TGTGCCAGCCAAAGGCTTCACGAGCAGTACTTC. Residues: CASQRLHEQYF.